This TCR beta chain is drawn from a study of shared clonotypes between healthy human individuals. Background on the study: The study used three CD4 naive, three CD4 memory, two CD8 naive and one CD8 memory plate per donor. Whole-study findings and limits: Among donors, sharing of clonotypes was expected to be affected by sequencing depth. Generation of non-shared clonotypes was less probable than generation of clonotypes shared by all four donors.

This clone was detected only a few times. What it recognizes is unknown. This specimen includes other DNA sequences encoding the same CDR3. TCRdb's copy holds only in-frame clones and misses some; the assay was immunoSEQ multiplex PCR. The table has 1,100,000 or so clones, about 80% seen once. This CDR3 comprises 13 residues. CDR1 and CDR2 (germline): SGHRS, YFSETQ. The ends were cut back, 1 base at V and 2 bases at J, with 6 bases in the middle. Input material: memory CD4+ T cells from PBMCs. Specified subset: CD45RA-negative fraction. This chain links TRBV5-1 with TRBJ2-5, with unresolved D. The sequence was collected from a man younger than 35 in good health. Some clones in this sample may be carry-over from other donors' samples. CDR3 in amino acids: CASSLTVQETQYF. Here the CDR3 DNA reads TGCGCCAGCAGCTTGACAGTACAAGAGACCCAGTACTTC.